This T cell receptor beta chain appears in the sequencing data of a study of blood T cell repertoires in COVID-19. CDR3 length: 16 residues. Looked up from germline, CDR1 is MGHRA and CDR2 is YSYEKL. V shed 3 bases and J shed 5 bases, with 18 bases lying between them. Method: immunoSEQ multiplex PCR; TCRdb's copy keeps in-frame clones and lacks some. The data show about 140,000 clones, about 90% seen once. Sequenced sample: peripheral blood. This chain links TRBV4-1 with TRBJ2-3, with unresolved D. The TCR sequence derives from a man in his fifties or sixties who had recovered from COVID-19. In DNA form, the CDR3 reads TGCGCCAGCAGCCAGGCCCCCGGCGGCACCCGAGATACGCAGTATTTT. Translated, it gives CASSQAPGGTRDTQYF.